The rows below give T cell receptor beta chains drawn from one sample of a study of blood T cell repertoires in COVID-19. Data came from immunoSEQ multiplex PCR; TCRdb stores just in-frame clones and leaves some out. The data contain approximately 210,000 clones, under 95% of them singletons. Sequences were obtained from peripheral blood. The receptors here all came from a man aged 25-40 years with acute or convalescent COVID-19. The CDR3 runs from the conserved cysteine through the conserved F or W. D genes are given only for firm matches.

cdr3_aa | cdr3_nt | v_call | d_call | j_call
CASSLGQGSDEQYF | TGTGCCAGCAGCCTAGGACAGGGGAGCGACGAGCAGTACTTC | TRBV11-1 | TRBD1 | TRBJ2-7
CASSRTGGNYGYTF | TGTGCCAGCAGTCGGACAGGGGGTAACTATGGCTACACCTTC | TRBV6-4 | TRBD1 | TRBJ1-2
CARDRGSSYEQYF | TGCGCCAGAGACAGGGGAAGCTCCTACGAGCAGTACTTC | TRBV5-1 | TRBD1 | TRBJ2-7
CASSQVQGDGYTF | TGCGCCAGCAGCCAAGTCCAGGGGGACGGCTACACCTTC | TRBV4-1 | TRBD1 | TRBJ1-2
CASSERRQGMGETQYF | TGTGCCAGCAGTGAACGGAGACAGGGGATGGGAGAGACCCAGTACTTC | TRBV6-1 | TRBD1 | TRBJ2-5
CASRFPYPGQALYSNQPQHF | TGTGCCAGCAGATTCCCTTATCCGGGACAGGCCCTATATAGCAATCAGCCCCAGCATTTT | TRBV5-4 | TRBD1 | TRBJ1-5
CASRGTGGDGYTF | TGTGCCAGCAGGGGGACAGGCGGTGACGGCTACACCTTC | TRBV28 | TRBD1 | TRBJ1-2
CASSSWDRSYEQYF | TGTGCCAGCAGTTCTTGGGACAGGTCCTACGAGCAGTACTTC | TRBV27 | TRBD1 | TRBJ2-7
CASERKASNEQFF | TGTGCCAGCGAGCGGAAGGCCAGTAATGAGCAGTTCTTC | TRBV6-5 | - | TRBJ2-1
CSVRVDSGNEQFF | TGCAGCGTCCGTGTGGACTCAGGCAATGAGCAGTTCTTC | TRBV29-1 | - | TRBJ2-1
CATSDRTSGGFNEQFF | TGTGCCACCAGTGATCGTACTAGCGGAGGGTTTAATGAGCAGTTCTTC | TRBV24-1 | TRBD2 | TRBJ2-1
CAWRSAGGNYGYTF | TGTGCCTGGAGGTCAGCGGGGGGAAACTATGGCTACACCTTC | TRBV30 | - | TRBJ1-2
CASSIFSGAGNTIYF | TGTGCCAGTAGTATTTTTTCGGGGGCTGGAAACACCATATATTTT | TRBV19 | - | TRBJ1-3
CASSLPGTGNEKLFF | TGTGCCAGCAGCTTACCGGGGACAGGGAATGAAAAACTGTTTTTT | TRBV5-4 | TRBD1 | TRBJ1-4
CASRLTGVSTDTQYF | TGTGCCAGCAGACTGACAGGGGTTAGCACAGATACGCAGTATTTT | TRBV28 | TRBD1 | TRBJ2-3
CATKRATNEKLFF | TGTGCCACAAAGAGGGCAACTAATGAAAAACTGTTTTTT | TRBV12-3/TRBV12-4 | - | TRBJ1-4
CASSKASGGNTDTQYF | TGTGCCAGCAGCAAAGCTAGCGGGGGGAACACAGATACGCAGTATTTT | TRBV21-1 | - | TRBJ2-3
CASMGRGGTQYF | TGTGCCAGCATGGGGCGGGGAGGTACGCAGTATTTT | TRBV6-5 | - | TRBJ2-3
CASQKGEVPEQYF | TGTGCCAGCCAGAAGGGGGAAGTTCCGGAGCAGTACTTC | TRBV6-6 | - | TRBJ2-7
CASEANAGQLFF | TGTGCCAGCGAAGCAAACGCGGGACAGTTGTTCTTC | TRBV27 | - | TRBJ2-1
CASSRPSSNLYGYTF | TGTGCCAGCAGTCGCCCTTCTAGTAACCTCTATGGCTACACCTTC | TRBV6-5 | - | TRBJ1-2
CASSLGRTEIYGYTF | TGTGCCAGCTCACTGGGCCGAACAGAAATCTATGGCTACACCTTC | TRBV18 | - | TRBJ1-2